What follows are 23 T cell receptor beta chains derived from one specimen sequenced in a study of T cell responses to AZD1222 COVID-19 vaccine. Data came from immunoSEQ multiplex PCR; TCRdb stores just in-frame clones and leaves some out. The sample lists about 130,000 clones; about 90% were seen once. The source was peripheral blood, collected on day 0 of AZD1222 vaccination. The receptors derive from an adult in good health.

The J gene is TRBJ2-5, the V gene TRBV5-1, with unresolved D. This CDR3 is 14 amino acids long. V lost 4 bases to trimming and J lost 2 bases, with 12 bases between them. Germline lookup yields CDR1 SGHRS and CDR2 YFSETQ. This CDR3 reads CASSRSPGQETQYF. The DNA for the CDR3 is TGCGCCAGCAGCCGAAGCCCTGGTCAAGAGACCCAGTACTTC.

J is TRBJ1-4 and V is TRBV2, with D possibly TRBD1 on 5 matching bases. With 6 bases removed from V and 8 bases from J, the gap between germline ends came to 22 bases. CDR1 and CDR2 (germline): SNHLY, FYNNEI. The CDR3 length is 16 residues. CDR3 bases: TGTGCCAGCAGCCAGGAGCAGGGCGGAATAAGGGAAAAACTGTTTTTT. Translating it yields CASSQEQGGIREKLFF.

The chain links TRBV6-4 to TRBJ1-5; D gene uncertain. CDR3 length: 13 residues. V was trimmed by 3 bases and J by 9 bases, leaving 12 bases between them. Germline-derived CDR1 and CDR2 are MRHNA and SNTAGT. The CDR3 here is CASSDGPRAPQHF. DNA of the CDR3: TGTGCCAGCAGTGATGGCCCCCGGGCGCCCCAGCATTTT.

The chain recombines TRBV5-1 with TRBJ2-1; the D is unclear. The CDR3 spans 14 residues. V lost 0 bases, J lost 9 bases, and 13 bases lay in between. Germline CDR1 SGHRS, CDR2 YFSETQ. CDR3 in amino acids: CASSLAASWSEQFF. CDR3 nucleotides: TGCGCCAGCAGCTTGGCCGCTAGTTGGAGTGAGCAGTTCTTC.

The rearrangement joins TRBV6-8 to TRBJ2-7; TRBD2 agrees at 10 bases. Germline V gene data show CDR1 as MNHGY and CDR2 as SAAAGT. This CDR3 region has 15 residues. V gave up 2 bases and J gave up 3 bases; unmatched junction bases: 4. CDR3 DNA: TGTGCCAGCAGTTACCACCCTAGCGGGGGCTACGAGCAGTACTTC. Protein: CASSYHPSGGYEQYF.

CDR3 sequence: CASSHSDKDLTPLHF. CDR3 DNA sequence: TGTGCCAGCAGCCACTCGGACAAAGATTTGACACCCCTCCACTTT. The J gene is TRBJ1-6, the V gene TRBV3-1 (or the pseudogene TRBV3-2), with D perhaps matching TRBD1 (5 bases). V lost 3 bases and J 11 bases, leaving 17 bases between the germline ends. CDR3 size: 15 residues. Looked up from germline, CDR1 is LGHDT and CDR2 is YNNKEL (reference sequence).

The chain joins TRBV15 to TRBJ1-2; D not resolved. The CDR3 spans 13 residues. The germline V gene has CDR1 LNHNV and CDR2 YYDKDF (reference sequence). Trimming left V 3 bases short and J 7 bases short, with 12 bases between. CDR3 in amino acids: CATSSRLGSGYTF. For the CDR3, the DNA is TGTGCCACCAGCAGTCGCCTCGGGAGTGGCTACACCTTC.

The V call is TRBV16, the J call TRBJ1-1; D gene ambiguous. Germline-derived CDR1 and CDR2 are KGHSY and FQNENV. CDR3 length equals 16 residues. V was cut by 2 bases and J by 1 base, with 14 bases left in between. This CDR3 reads CASSQIPERGNTEAFF. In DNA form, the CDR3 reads TGTGCCAGCAGCCAAATCCCCGAACGGGGGAACACTGAAGCTTTCTTT.

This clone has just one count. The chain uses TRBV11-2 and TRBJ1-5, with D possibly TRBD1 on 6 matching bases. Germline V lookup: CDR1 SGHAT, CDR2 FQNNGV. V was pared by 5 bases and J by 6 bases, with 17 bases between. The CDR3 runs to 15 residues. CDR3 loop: CASSPRSGASQPQHF. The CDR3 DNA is TGTGCCAGCAGCCCTAGGTCAGGGGCGAGTCAGCCCCAGCATTTT.

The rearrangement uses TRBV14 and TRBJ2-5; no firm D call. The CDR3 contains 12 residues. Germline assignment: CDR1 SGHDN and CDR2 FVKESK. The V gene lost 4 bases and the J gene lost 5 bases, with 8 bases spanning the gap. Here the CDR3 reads CASSPGRETQYF. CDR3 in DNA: TGTGCCAGCAGCCCGGGCCGTGAGACCCAGTACTTC.

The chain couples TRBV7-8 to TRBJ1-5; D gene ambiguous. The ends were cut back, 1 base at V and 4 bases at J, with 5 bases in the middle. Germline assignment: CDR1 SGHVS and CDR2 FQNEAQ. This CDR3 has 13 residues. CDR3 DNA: TGTGCCAGCAGCTTAGATCGGAATCAGCCCCAGCATTTT. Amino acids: CASSLDRNQPQHF.

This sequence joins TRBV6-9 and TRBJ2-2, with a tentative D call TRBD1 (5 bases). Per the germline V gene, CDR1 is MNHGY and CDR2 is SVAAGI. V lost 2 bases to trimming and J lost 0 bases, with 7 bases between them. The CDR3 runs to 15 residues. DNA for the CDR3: TGTGCCAGCAGTTATAGCAGGGCGAACACCGGGGAGCTGTTTTTT. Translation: CASSYSRANTGELFF.

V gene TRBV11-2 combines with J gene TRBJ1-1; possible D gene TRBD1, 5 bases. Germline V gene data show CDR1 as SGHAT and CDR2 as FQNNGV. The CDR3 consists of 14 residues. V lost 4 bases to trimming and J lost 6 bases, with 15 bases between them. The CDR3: CASSYFRDVAEAFF. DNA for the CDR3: TGTGCCAGCAGCTATTTCAGGGATGTAGCTGAAGCTTTCTTT.

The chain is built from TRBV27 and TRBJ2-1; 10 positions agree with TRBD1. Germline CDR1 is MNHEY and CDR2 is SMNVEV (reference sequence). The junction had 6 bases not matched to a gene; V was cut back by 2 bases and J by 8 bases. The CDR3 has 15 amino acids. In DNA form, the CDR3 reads TGTGCCAGCAGTTTACGGGACAGGGGCCACGATGAGCAGTTCTTC. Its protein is CASSLRDRGHDEQFF.

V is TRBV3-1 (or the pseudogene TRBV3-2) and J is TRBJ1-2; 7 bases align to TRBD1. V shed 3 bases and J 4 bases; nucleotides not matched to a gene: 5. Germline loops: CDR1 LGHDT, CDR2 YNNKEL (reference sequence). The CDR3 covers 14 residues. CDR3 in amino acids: CASSQDTGAYGYTF. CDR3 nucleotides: TGTGCCAGCAGCCAGGACACAGGGGCCTATGGCTACACCTTC.

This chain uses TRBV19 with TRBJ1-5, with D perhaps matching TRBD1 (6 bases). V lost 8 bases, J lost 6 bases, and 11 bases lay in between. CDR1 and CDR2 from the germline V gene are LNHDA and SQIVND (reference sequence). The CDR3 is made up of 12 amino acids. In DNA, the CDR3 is TGTGCCAGTCAACAGGGCGGTCAGCCCCAGCATTTT. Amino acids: CASQQGGQPQHF.

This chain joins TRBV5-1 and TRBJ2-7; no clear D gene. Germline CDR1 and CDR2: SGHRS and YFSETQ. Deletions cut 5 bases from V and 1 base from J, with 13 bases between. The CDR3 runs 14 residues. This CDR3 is CASRRVSGSYEQYF. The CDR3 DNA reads TGCGCCAGCAGACGTGTGTCCGGATCCTACGAGCAGTACTTC.

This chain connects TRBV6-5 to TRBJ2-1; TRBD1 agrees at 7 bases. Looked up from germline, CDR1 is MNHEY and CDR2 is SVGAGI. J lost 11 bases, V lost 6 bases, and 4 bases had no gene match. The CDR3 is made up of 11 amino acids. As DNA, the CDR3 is TGTGCCAGCAGGCGACAGGGTAAGCAGTTCTTC. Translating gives CASRRQGKQFF.

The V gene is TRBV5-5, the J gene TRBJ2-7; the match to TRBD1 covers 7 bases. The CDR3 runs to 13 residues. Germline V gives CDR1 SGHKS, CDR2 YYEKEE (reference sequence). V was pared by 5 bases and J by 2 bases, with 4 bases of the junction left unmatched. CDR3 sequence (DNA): TGTGCCAGCAGGACCGGGACAGCCTACGAGCAGTACTTC. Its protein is CASRTGTAYEQYF.

CDR3 protein: CASSPRRGEYQPQHF. Written as DNA, the CDR3 is TGTGCCAGCAGCCCCCGTCGGGGTGAATACCAGCCCCAGCATTTT. This chain links TRBV6-2 or TRBV6-3 with TRBJ1-5; no definite D call. The CDR3 runs to 15 residues. V was shortened by 6 bases and J by 7 bases, with 19 bases between the two germline ends. Germline CDR1 and CDR2: MNHEY and SVGEGT.

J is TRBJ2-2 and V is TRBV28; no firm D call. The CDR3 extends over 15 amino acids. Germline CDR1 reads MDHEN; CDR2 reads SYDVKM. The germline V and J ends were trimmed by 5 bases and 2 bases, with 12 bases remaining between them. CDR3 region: CASSLAQLNTGELFF. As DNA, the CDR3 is TGTGCCAGCAGTCTGGCGCAGTTAAACACCGGGGAGCTGTTTTTT.

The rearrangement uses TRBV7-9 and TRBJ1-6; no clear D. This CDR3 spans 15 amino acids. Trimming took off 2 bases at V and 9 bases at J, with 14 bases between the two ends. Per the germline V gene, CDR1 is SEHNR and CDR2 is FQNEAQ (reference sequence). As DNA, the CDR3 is TGTGCCAGCAGCTTAAACACAGCAGTAGCTTCACCCCTCCACTTT. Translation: CASSLNTAVASPLHF.

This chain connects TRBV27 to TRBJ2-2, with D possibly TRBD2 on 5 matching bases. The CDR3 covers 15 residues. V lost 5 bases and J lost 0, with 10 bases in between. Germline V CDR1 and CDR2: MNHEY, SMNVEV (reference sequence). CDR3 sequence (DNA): TGTGCCAGCAGTCGCCCCGGGACGAACACCGGGGAGCTGTTTTTT. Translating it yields CASSRPGTNTGELFF.